What follows describes a single TCR beta chain. Its antigen is undetermined. TCRdb called the 5' RACE reads again in MiXCR, with one record for every CDR3 protein. The sample contains 700,000 or so distinct CDR3 sequences, 8.6% of which appear only once. The ends lost 5 bases at V and 1 base at J; junction bases unmatched: 5. The CDR3 has 16 amino acids. In germline, CDR1 is SQVTM, CDR2 ANQGSEA. This sample was taken from a study of identical twins. Study-level findings and limits: Insertions were fewer in abundant cord blood beta clonotypes, whereas memory repertoires showed none of this pattern. Findings came from cross-sectional statistics, without long-term follow-up of donors.

With no exceptions, donors were healthy Caucasians. The same data also contributed to another study, on yellow fever vaccine responses in identical twins. According to that study: Twins' vaccine T cell response reportedly gave the appearance of partial convergence and partial personalization.

The sequenced sample was PBMCs. This TCR was sampled from a young woman in good health. The chain employs TRBV29-1 and TRBJ2-1; 13 bases align to TRBD2. CDR3 sequence (DNA): TGCAGCGTTCTTACTAGCGGGGGGGCTTCCTACAATGAGCAGTTCTTC. Its protein product is CSVLTSGGASYNEQFF.